This T cell receptor (beta chain) emerged from a study of T-cell reconstitution after alpha-beta-depleted transplantation in children. Study-wide results and limits: Among T cells one year after transplant, newly produced cells accounted for most counts and diversity. Elevated TCRbeta diversity at day 60 was traced, in some patients, to surviving recipient T cells and thymic progenitors. Reports say that about two months after transplant, the alpha-beta T cells came out of several hundred graft clones that had expanded.

Trimming removed 7 bases at V and 0 bases at J, with 7 bases between. This CDR3 is 13 amino acids long. A remark on this clonotype: The antigen remains undetermined.

The library targeted TCRbeta and was prepared with unique molecular identifiers. MiXCR, applied by TCRdb to the PCR reads, yields one record per CDR3 protein. This sample yields more than 300,000 distinct CDR3 sequences, of which about 16% are seen a single time; around 38% belongs to the top ten. This sequence was found in a male patient aged 2-10 years who had a stem cell transplant for acute lymphoblastic leukemia, so the T cells may come from the graft donor. J is TRBJ2-1 and V is TRBV12-3 or TRBV12-4, with D unclear. Sequenced material: PBMCs, mostly from graft donor cells, taken 360 days after TCRalphabeta/CD19-depleted stem cell transplant. The CDR3 here is CASKADSYNEQFF. CDR3 coding DNA: TGTGCCAGCAAGGCAGACTCCTACAATGAGCAGTTCTTC.